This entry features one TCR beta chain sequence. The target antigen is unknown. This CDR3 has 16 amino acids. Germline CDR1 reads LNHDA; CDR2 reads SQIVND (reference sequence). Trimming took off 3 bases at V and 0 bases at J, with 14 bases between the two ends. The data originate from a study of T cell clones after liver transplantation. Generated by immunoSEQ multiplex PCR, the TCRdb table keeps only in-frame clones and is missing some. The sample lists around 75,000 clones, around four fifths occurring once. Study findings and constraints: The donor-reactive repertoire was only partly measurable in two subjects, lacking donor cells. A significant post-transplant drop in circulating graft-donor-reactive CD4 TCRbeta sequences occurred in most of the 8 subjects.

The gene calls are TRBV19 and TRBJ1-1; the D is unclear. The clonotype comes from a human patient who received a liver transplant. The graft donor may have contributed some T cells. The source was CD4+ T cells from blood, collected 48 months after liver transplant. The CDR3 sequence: CASSISSSVMNTEAFF. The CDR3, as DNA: TGTGCCAGTAGTATTTCGTCGTCTGTCATGAACACTGAAGCTTTCTTT.